What follows are 12 T cell receptor beta chains derived from one specimen sequenced in a study of shared clonotypes between healthy human individuals. The protocol was immunoSEQ multiplex PCR, while the TCRdb copy is restricted to in-frame clones and leaves out a portion. The sample lists about a million clones, approximately 80% occurring once. Sequenced material: memory CD4+ T cells from PBMCs. Specified subset: CD45RA-negative fraction. The receptors were gathered from a man in his late teens or twenties in good health. Some clones in this sample may be carry-over from other donors' samples.

This clone was detected a few times. This rearrangement joins TRBV6-6 to TRBJ2-7; no clear D gene. The germline V gene has CDR1 MNHNY and CDR2 SVGAGI (reference sequence). The CDR3 consists of 11 residues. The V end was cut by 5 bases, the J end by 6 bases, with 8 bases between. The CDR3 loop is CASSPQFEQYF. In nucleotides, the CDR3 is TGTGCCAGCAGTCCCCAGTTCGAGCAGTACTTC.

Points on this clone: Distinct nucleotide sequences in the sample also encode this CDR3. The rearrangement links TRBV5-1 to TRBJ2-5, with D hard to call. Germline V gives CDR1 SGHRS, CDR2 YFSETQ. This CDR3 region has 12 residues. The V and J ends lost 4 bases and 0 bases respectively, with 4 bases between them. The CDR3 loop is CASSGDQETQYF. The CDR3 region has the DNA TGCGCCAGCAGCGGTGACCAAGAGACCCAGTACTTC.

The chain carries TRBV10-3 and TRBJ2-1; 7 nucleotides agree with TRBD2. The CDR3 has 13 amino acids. Germline CDR1 ENHRY, CDR2 SYGVKD. V gave up 0 bases and J gave up 10 bases; unmatched junction bases: 3. As DNA, the CDR3 is TGTGCCATCAGTGAGTCGGACGGGAGGGAGCAGTTCTTC. It yields the protein CAISESDGREQFF.

V gene TRBV29-1 combines with J gene TRBJ2-5; D might be TRBD1 or TRBD2, each matching 6 bases. CDR1 is SQVTM and CDR2 is ANQGSEA in the germline V gene. This CDR3 spans 13 amino acids. Trimming cost V 4 bases and J 5 bases, with 14 bases left between them. CDR3 in DNA: TGCAGCGTTGGGTCTAGAGGGGGGGAGACCCAGTACTTC. This sequence encodes CSVGSRGGETQYF.

V usage is TRBV7-2 and J usage is TRBJ2-7, with no clear D. The V gene lost 0 bases and the J gene lost 4 bases, with 7 bases spanning the gap. This CDR3 contains 13 residues. Germline lookup yields CDR1 SGHTA and CDR2 FQGNSA. The CDR3 region is CASSLAVGYEQYF. The CDR3 DNA is TGTGCCAGCAGCTTAGCGGTAGGGTACGAGCAGTACTTC.

This rearrangement joins TRBV7-2 to TRBJ1-1; no firm D call. V lost 1 base, J lost 8 bases, and 11 bases lay in between. Germline lookup yields CDR1 SGHTA and CDR2 FQGNSA. The CDR3 runs to 13 residues. CDR3 amino acids: CASSLVGWAEAFF. DNA of the CDR3: TGTGCCAGCAGCTTAGTTGGTTGGGCAGAAGCTTTCTTT.

The chain joins TRBV5-6 to TRBJ2-5, with D unresolved. The length of the CDR3 is 14 residues. V lost 2 bases and J lost 1, with 9 bases in between. CDR1 and CDR2 (germline): SGHDT, YYEEEE. CDR3 coding DNA: TGTGCCAGCAGCTTAGGTGGGCCCCAAGAGACCCAGTACTTC. Residues: CASSLGGPQETQYF.

The sample holds a few counts of this clone. CDR3 sequence (DNA): TGTGCCAGCAGCCCACTCCGGGGTGGTGAGCAGTACTTC. Amino acids: CASSPLRGGEQYF. This rearrangement joins TRBV7-2 to TRBJ2-7; the D gene is possibly TRBD2 (5 bases). The germline V gene has CDR1 SGHTA and CDR2 FQGNSA. The CDR3 consists of 13 residues. The V and J ends lost 5 bases and 7 bases respectively, with 15 bases between them.

The V call is TRBV18, the J call TRBJ2-1; D is ambiguous. The CDR3 is 15 amino acids. Germline V lookup: CDR1 KGHSH, CDR2 LQKENI. The germline V and J ends were trimmed by 3 bases and 5 bases, with 14 bases remaining between them. CDR3 residues: CASSPSQLANNEQFF. Here the CDR3 DNA reads TGTGCCAGCTCACCCTCCCAACTTGCCAACAATGAGCAGTTCTTC.

This chain joins TRBV10-1 and TRBJ2-5, with no clear D. V was shortened by 6 bases and J by 2 bases, with 22 bases between the two germline ends. CDR1 and CDR2 (germline): WNHNN, SYGVQD (reference sequence). There are 17 residues in the CDR3. The CDR3 DNA follows: TGCGCCAGCAGAGGACCGTCCAGACCGCGATGGCAAGAGACCCAGTACTTC. It encodes CASRGPSRPRWQETQYF.

As for this clone: Mismatch with germline at one junction end may stem from a read error. V and J are TRBV19 and TRBJ2-7; D ambiguous. Germline values: CDR1 LNHDA, CDR2 SQIVND (reference sequence). The CDR3 runs to 14 residues. The CDR3 bases are TGTACCAGTTCCCTCGACTTCGCCTCCTACGAGCAGTACTTC. It specifies CTSSLDFASYEQYF. The variable domain in full, completed from reference TRBV19 and TRBJ2-7, reads DGGITQSPKYLFRKEGQNVTLSCEQNLNHDAMYWYRQDPGQGLRLIYYSQIVNDFQKGDIAEGYSVSREKKESFPLTVTSAQKNPTAFYLCTSSLDFASYEQYFGPGTRLTVT.

This chain links TRBV5-1 with TRBJ2-1; 10 nucleotides line up with TRBD2. The CDR3 is made up of 15 amino acids. After removal of 2 bases from V and 6 bases from J, the junction contained 5 bases not matched to a gene. Looked up from germline, CDR1 is SGHRS and CDR2 is YFSETQ. The CDR3 spells CASSFLAGDPNEQFF. CDR3 in DNA: TGCGCCAGCAGCTTCCTAGCGGGAGACCCCAATGAGCAGTTCTTC. Full variable domain (rest looked up from reference TRBV5-1 and TRBJ2-1): KAGVTQTPRYLIKTRGQQVTLSCSPISGHRSVSWYQQTPGQGLQFLFEYFSETQRNKGNFPGRFSGRQFSNSRSEMNVSTLELGDSALYLCASSFLAGDPNEQFFGPGTRLTVL.